This T cell receptor beta chain was captured by sequencing in a study of shared clonotypes between healthy human individuals. General observations from the study: Incomplete sequencing of sorted subsets was indicated by rarefaction despite large depth.

V gave up 5 bases and J gave up 5 bases; unmatched junction bases: 3. This CDR3 contains 14 residues. Germline V gene data show CDR1 as PRHDT and CDR2 as FYEKMQ (reference sequence). This clone was seen a single time. The antigen is undetermined. CD45RO-negative CD8 cells positively selected for CCR7 made up the naive population, which excluded terminally differentiated effector memory CD45RA+ cells. Measured with immunoSEQ multiplex PCR; TCRdb has only the in-frame clones, and not every one. The sample carries just over 2,000,000 clones, roughly 95% recorded once. The chain recombines TRBV13 with TRBJ2-3; 11 bases line up with TRBD1. The source is a man aged 18 to 30 in good health. Input material: naive CD8+ T cells sorted from blood. The CDR3 here is CASSPGTGGDTQYF. The DNA for the CDR3 is TGTGCCAGCAGCCCGGGGACAGGGGGAGATACGCAGTATTTT.